This T cell receptor beta chain originates from a study of cytomegalovirus exposure and HLA in healthy donors. Comment on this clone: The antigen is not known. One junction end disagrees with the germline gene, perhaps due to a read error.

The study's findings and limits: Several V segments, TRBV6-2 and TRBV6-3 among them, could not be told apart and were dropped.

Germline V gives CDR1 GTSNPN, CDR2 SVGIG (reference sequence). This CDR3 is built from 16 residues. PCR employed 60 Vbeta and 13 Jbeta primers. The method was immunoSEQ multiplex PCR; TCRdb's version includes in-frame clones alone and lacks a portion of them. Recorded for this sample: roughly 41,000 clones. This rearrangement joins TRBV30 to TRBJ1-1, with 7 bases fitting TRBD1. The source material was PBMCs. The TCR was taken from a woman in her thirties or forties in good health and CMV-seronegative. CDR3 DNA: TGTGCCTGGAGCAAACGGCCGGGACAGAGGAACACTGAAGATTTCTTT. Translating it yields CAWSKRPGQRNTEDFF.